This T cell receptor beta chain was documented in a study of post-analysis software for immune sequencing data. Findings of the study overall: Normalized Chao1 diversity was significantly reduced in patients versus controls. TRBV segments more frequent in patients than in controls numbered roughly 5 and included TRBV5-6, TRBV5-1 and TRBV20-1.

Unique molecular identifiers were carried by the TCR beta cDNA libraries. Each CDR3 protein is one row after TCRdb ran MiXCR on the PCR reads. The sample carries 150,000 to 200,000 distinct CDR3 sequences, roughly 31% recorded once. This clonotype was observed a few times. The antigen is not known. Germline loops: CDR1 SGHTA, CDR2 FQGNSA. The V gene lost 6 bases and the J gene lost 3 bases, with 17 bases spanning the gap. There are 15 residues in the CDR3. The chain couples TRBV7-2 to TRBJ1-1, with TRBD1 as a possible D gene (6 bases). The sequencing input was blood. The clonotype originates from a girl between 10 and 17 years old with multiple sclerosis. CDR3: CASSTTGLLYTEAFF. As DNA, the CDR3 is TGTGCCAGCAGTACTACAGGGTTACTTTACACTGAAGCTTTCTTT.